Presented here are 29 T cell receptor beta chains from one specimen sequenced in a study of cytomegalovirus exposure and HLA in healthy donors. This PCR relied on a set of 60 Vbeta primers and 13 Jbeta primers. Sequencing was performed with immunoSEQ multiplex PCR; in TCRdb, only in-frame clones are kept and a portion is missing. Of over 150,000 clones in the sample, around four fifths were seen once. Sequenced sample: PBMCs. These receptors were collected from a woman aged 45-65 years in good health and CMV-seronegative.

The V gene is TRBV27, the J gene TRBJ1-6; the D gene is possibly TRBD1 (6 bases). The V and J ends lost 2 bases and 3 bases respectively, with 20 bases between them. Germline CDR1 is MNHEY and CDR2 is SMNVEV (reference sequence). CDR3 size: 19 residues. CDR3 in amino acids: CASSLRGHMRPDYNSPLHF. The CDR3, as DNA: TGTGCCAGCAGTTTAAGGGGACACATGCGACCCGACTATAATTCACCCCTCCACTTT.

The J gene is TRBJ2-3, the V gene TRBV18; perhaps TRBD1 as D (5 bases). The germline V gene encodes CDR1 KGHSH and CDR2 LQKENI. The CDR3 length is 15 residues. V was cut by 0 bases and J by 3 bases, with 10 bases left in between. CDR3 in amino acids: CASSPPAGITDTQYF. The CDR3 coding sequence is TGTGCCAGCTCACCACCGGCAGGGATTACAGATACGCAGTATTTT. Filled out from reference TRBV18 and TRBJ2-3, the complete variable domain reads NAGVMQNPRHLVRRRGQEARLRCSPMKGHSHVYWYRQLPEEGLKFMVYLQKENIIDESGMPKERFSAEFPKEGPSILRIQQVVRGDSAAYFCASSPPAGITDTQYFGPGTRLTVL.

This rearrangement joins TRBV18 to TRBJ1-5; 8 bases are shared with TRBD1. V was clipped by 3 bases and J by 1 base; unmatched bases: 5. Looked up from germline, CDR1 is KGHSH and CDR2 is LQKENI. This CDR3 is 16 amino acids long. DNA of the CDR3: TGTGCCAGCTCACCTCCAGGGGGCGCGAGCAATCAGCCCCAGCATTTT. Translating it yields CASSPPGGASNQPQHF.

This clone was observed a single time. V is TRBV9 and J is TRBJ2-1, with TRBD1 as a possible D gene (6 bases). Germline lookup yields CDR1 SGDLS and CDR2 YYNGEE. The V gene lost 3 bases and the J gene lost 1 base, with 17 bases spanning the gap. CDR3 length equals 17 residues. CDR3 protein: CASSAPAERGSYNEQFF. As DNA, the CDR3 is TGTGCCAGCAGCGCCCCGGCCGAGAGGGGGTCCTACAATGAGCAGTTCTTC.

The rearrangement uses TRBV9 and TRBJ2-5, with D tentatively TRBD2 (5 bases). The CDR3 extends over 15 amino acids. Germline assignment: CDR1 SGDLS and CDR2 YYNGEE. Trimming shortened V by 0 bases and J by 5 bases, and 14 bases separated the two germline ends. This chain's CDR3 is CASSVASGFGETQYF. The CDR3 bases are TGTGCCAGCAGCGTAGCGTCGGGGTTCGGGGAGACCCAGTACTTC.

This rearrangement joins TRBV28 to TRBJ2-3; 11 bases are a match to TRBD2. Germline assignment: CDR1 MDHEN and CDR2 SYDVKM. CDR3 size: 14 residues. Trimming removed 10 bases from V and 8 bases from J; junction bases left unmatched: 11. CDR3 in amino acids: CATATSGVVGTQYF. The CDR3 DNA reads as TGTGCCACCGCGACTAGCGGGGTTGTAGGTACGCAGTATTTT. Together with reference TRBV28 and TRBJ2-3, the CDR3 gives the full variable domain: DVKVTQSSRYLVKRTGEKVFLECVQDMDHENMFWYRQDPGLGLRLIYFSYDVKMKEKGDIPEGYSVSREKKERFSLILESASTNQTSMYLCATATSGVVGTQYFGPGTRLTVL.

CDR3 residues: CATHRQRTDTQYF. DNA for the CDR3: TGTGCTACGCACAGGCAACGCACAGATACGCAGTATTTT. The chain carries TRBV6-5 and TRBJ2-3; tentatively, D is TRBD1 (5 bases). The CDR3 consists of 13 residues. Germline V lookup: CDR1 MNHEY, CDR2 SVGAGI.

This clone was seen only once. The rearrangement uses TRBV28 and TRBJ2-7; D remains unclear. Per germline, CDR1 MDHEN and CDR2 SYDVKM. CDR3 size: 14 residues. The V gene lost 3 bases and the J gene lost 3 bases, with 12 bases spanning the gap. CDR3 sequence (DNA): TGTGCCAGCAGTTTGAGTGGGTCGGGCTACGAGCAGTACTTC. Amino acids: CASSLSGSGYEQYF.

This rearrangement joins TRBV7-3 to TRBJ2-7; TRBD1 matches 10 bases. The CDR3 contains 14 residues. CDR1 is SGHTA, CDR2 FQGTGA, per germline. V lost 3 bases to trimming and J lost 4 bases; unmatched junction nucleotides: 3. The CDR3 spells CASSLDRGGYEQYF. The CDR3 coding sequence is TGTGCCAGCAGCTTGGACAGGGGGGGGTACGAGCAGTACTTC. Supplemented by reference TRBV7-3 and TRBJ2-7, the full variable domain reads GAGVSQTPSNKVTEKGKYVELRCDPISGHTALYWYRQSLGQGPEFLIYFQGTGAADDSGLPNDRFFAVRPEGSVSTLKIQRTERGDSAVYLCASSLDRGGYEQYFGPGTRLTVT.

The chain employs TRBV30 and TRBJ2-7; perhaps TRBD2 as D (6 bases). Germline-derived CDR1 and CDR2 are GTSNPN and SVGIG (reference sequence). V lost 1 base and J lost 0, with 16 bases in between. The CDR3 is made up of 16 amino acids. The CDR3 sequence: CAWSDPRDLSSYEQYF. CDR3 DNA: TGTGCCTGGAGTGACCCCCGGGACTTAAGCTCCTACGAGCAGTACTTC.

This sequence joins TRBV18 and TRBJ2-7, with 7 bases matching TRBD1. Unmatched junction bases numbered 6, after V lost 2 bases and J lost 2 bases. The germline V gene encodes CDR1 KGHSH and CDR2 LQKENI. This CDR3 comprises 15 residues. CDR3 DNA: TGTGCCAGCTCACCAAGGGGACAGCCCACCTACGAGCAGTACTTC. Protein product: CASSPRGQPTYEQYF. Full variable domain (remainder filled in from reference TRBV18 and TRBJ2-7): NAGVMQNPRHLVRRRGQEARLRCSPMKGHSHVYWYRQLPEEGLKFMVYLQKENIIDESGMPKERFSAEFPKEGPSILRIQQVVRGDSAAYFCASSPRGQPTYEQYFGPGTRLTVT.

V gene TRBV15 combines with J gene TRBJ1-1, with D possibly TRBD1 on 5 matching bases. Germline values: CDR1 LNHNV, CDR2 YYDKDF (reference sequence). The V and J ends lost 0 bases and 11 bases respectively, with 10 bases between them. CDR3 length equals 12 residues. The CDR3 DNA follows: TGTGCCACCAGCAGAGATACAGGTTTGGCTTTCTTT. Translation gives CATSRDTGLAFF.

This clone was detected a few times. This likely came from a read error, as a far larger clone is one base away. The gene calls are TRBV29-1 and TRBJ2-5, with 7 bases aligning to TRBD2. TRBJ2-7 explains the end of the DNA better; the J call may be wrong. From germline, CDR1 is SQVTM and CDR2 ANQGSEA. CDR3 size: 14 residues. CDR3 region: CSVSQGGDPREQYF. DNA for the CDR3: TGCAGCGTTTCCCAGGGAGGGGACCCCCGCGAGCAGTACTTC.

V gene TRBV19 combines with J gene TRBJ2-7; 10 bases match TRBD2. The CDR3 length is 15 residues. Per germline, CDR1 LNHDA and CDR2 SQIVND (reference sequence). After removal of 6 bases from V and 1 base from J, the junction contained 6 bases not matched to a gene. CDR3 nucleotides: TGTGCCAGTAGGAGAGCTAGCGGGGGTTCCTACGAGCAGTACTTC. Protein: CASRRASGGSYEQYF. The whole variable domain, filled in from reference TRBV19 and TRBJ2-7, reads DGGITQSPKYLFRKEGQNVTLSCEQNLNHDAMYWYRQDPGQGLRLIYYSQIVNDFQKGDIAEGYSVSREKKESFPLTVTSAQKNPTAFYLCASRRASGGSYEQYFGPGTRLTVT.

This chain joins TRBV28 and TRBJ2-2; the D is unclear. Germline CDR1 and CDR2: MDHEN and SYDVKM. V was cut by 3 bases and J by 8 bases, with 13 bases left in between. The CDR3 runs to 14 residues. Here the CDR3 DNA reads TGTGCCAGCAGTTTGCTAGGCGTCCGGGGGGAGCTGTTTTTT. Residues: CASSLLGVRGELFF.

A few counts support this clone. This chain links TRBV11-2 with TRBJ1-2; 7 nucleotides match TRBD1. This CDR3 contains 15 residues. Germline V lookup: CDR1 SGHAT, CDR2 FQNNGV. V dropped 5 bases and J dropped 5; count of bases not matched to a gene: 11. CDR3 amino acids: CASSPGGSEGYGYTF. In DNA, the CDR3 is TGTGCCAGCAGCCCAGGGGGGAGTGAGGGGTATGGCTACACCTTC.

The chain links TRBV2 to TRBJ1-2; the D is unclear. Germline V CDR1 and CDR2: SNHLY, FYNNEI. V was cut by 7 bases and J by 2 bases, with 11 bases left in between. CDR3 length: 13 amino acids. CDR3 region: CASTRGRNYGYTF. The CDR3 coding sequence is TGTGCCAGCACCCGAGGAAGAAACTATGGCTACACCTTC.

The chain joins TRBV4-3 to TRBJ2-5; perhaps TRBD2 as D (7 bases). CDR1 is LGHNA, CDR2 YSLEER, per germline. The V end lost 0 bases, the J end lost 14 bases, and 13 bases lay between the germline ends. The CDR3 contains 12 residues. The CDR3 bases are TGCGCCAGCAGCCAAGAAGGGGGGGAGAGTTACTTC. Its protein product is CASSQEGGESYF.

V usage is TRBV19 and J usage is TRBJ2-1; 11 bases agree with TRBD2. V dropped 3 bases and J dropped 2; count of bases not matched to a gene: 3. Germline CDR1 LNHDA, CDR2 SQIVND (reference sequence). This CDR3 has 16 residues. DNA for the CDR3: TGTGCCAGTAGTATGGGGACTAGCGGACCCTACAATGAGCAGTTCTTC. Its protein product is CASSMGTSGPYNEQFF.

V is TRBV7-8 and J is TRBJ2-7, with 7 bases that match TRBD1. V was clipped by 5 bases and J by 5 bases; unmatched bases: 9. This CDR3 spans 14 amino acids. Germline CDR1 reads SGHVS; CDR2 reads FQNEAQ. The CDR3 loop is CASSTQTGSHEQYF. In DNA form, the CDR3 reads TGTGCCAGCAGCACGCAGACAGGGTCCCACGAGCAGTACTTC.

A few counts support this clone. In nucleotides, the CDR3 is TGTGCCAGCAGTTTATTGGGGGGTGTGGTTGGCTACACCTTC. The encoded protein is CASSLLGGVVGYTF. The J gene is TRBJ1-2, the V gene TRBV27, with TRBD1 as a possible D gene (5 bases). CDR1 is MNHEY, CDR2 SMNVEV, per germline (reference sequence). The V gene lost 1 base and the J gene lost 7 bases, with 13 bases spanning the gap. This CDR3 comprises 14 residues.

The CDR3 here is CASSQFAGTGGLGNTEAFF. In DNA, the CDR3 is TGCGCCAGCAGCCAATTCGCCGGGACAGGGGGTCTGGGGAACACTGAAGCTTTCTTT. The chain joins TRBV4-3 to TRBJ1-1; 11 bases are a match to TRBD1. The ends lost 2 bases at V and 1 base at J; junction bases unmatched: 12. From germline, CDR1 is LGHNA and CDR2 YSLEER. The CDR3 spans 19 residues.

The V and J genes are TRBV30 and TRBJ1-4, with a weak D call TRBD1 (5 bases). V lost 2 bases and J 8 bases, leaving 12 bases between the germline ends. This CDR3 is 13 amino acids long. CDR1 is GTSNPN and CDR2 is SVGIG in the germline V gene (reference sequence). CDR3 residues: CAWSTGVWEKLFF. CDR3 coding DNA: TGTGCCTGGAGTACGGGGGTTTGGGAAAAACTGTTTTTT. Drawing the rest from reference TRBV30 and TRBJ1-4, the complete variable domain is SQTIHQWPATLVQPVGSPLSLECTVEGTSNPNLYWYRQAAGRGLQLLFYSVGIGQISSEVPQNLSASRPQDRQFILSSKKLLLSDSGFYLCAWSTGVWEKLFFGSGTQLSVL.

V is TRBV5-1 and J is TRBJ2-3; D uncertain. V dropped 0 bases and J dropped 4 bases, with 6 bases sitting between them. This CDR3 is built from 13 residues. Germline CDR1 SGHRS, CDR2 YFSETQ. CDR3 residues: CASSLVTADTQYF. CDR3 DNA: TGCGCCAGCAGCTTGGTCACTGCAGATACGCAGTATTTT.

This chain links TRBV4-3 with TRBJ2-1; 8 nucleotides agree with TRBD2. Germline CDR1 and CDR2: LGHNA and YSLEER. Trimming took 5 bases from V and 7 from J; bases not matched to a gene: 7. The CDR3 is 14 amino acids. CDR3 sequence reads: CASSVPGTSNEQFF. In DNA form, the CDR3 reads TGCGCCAGCAGCGTCCCCGGGACTAGTAATGAGCAGTTCTTC.

This clone has more than one count but fewer than ten. The chain carries TRBV7-2 and TRBJ2-1, with a tentative D call TRBD1 (6 bases). This CDR3 comprises 14 residues. Germline V gene lookup returns CDR1 SGHTA and CDR2 FQGNSA. The V end was cut by 2 bases, the J end by 7 bases, with 12 bases between. The CDR3 region has the DNA TGTGCCAGCAGCTTACAGGGGACGGTAAATGAGCAGTTCTTC. Residues: CASSLQGTVNEQFF.

The chain has TRBV28 and TRBJ2-6, with 7 bases identical to TRBD1. The V and J ends lost 6 bases and 2 bases, in that order; junction bases with no gene match: 4. The CDR3 spans 15 residues. The germline CDR1 and CDR2 sequences are MDHEN and SYDVKM. The CDR3 loop reads CASRDQGAGANVLTF. The CDR3 region has the DNA TGTGCCAGCAGAGACCAGGGGGCTGGGGCCAACGTCCTGACTTTC. Based on the CDR3 plus reference TRBV28 and TRBJ2-6, the full variable domain is DVKVTQSSRYLVKRTGEKVFLECVQDMDHENMFWYRQDPGLGLRLIYFSYDVKMKEKGDIPEGYSVSREKKERFSLILESASTNQTSMYLCASRDQGAGANVLTFGAGSRLTVL.

The rearrangement joins TRBV4-1 to TRBJ1-2; 9 bases agree with TRBD1. This CDR3 has 15 amino acids. Germline V CDR1 and CDR2: MGHRA, YSYEKL. Unmatched junction bases numbered 5, after V lost 4 bases and J lost 2 bases. DNA for the CDR3: TGCGCCAGCAGCCCTACACAGGGGGCGAACTATGGCTACACCTTC. Amino acids: CASSPTQGANYGYTF.

The rearrangement joins TRBV4-1 to TRBJ2-3; 10 nucleotides match TRBD2. From germline, CDR1 is MGHRA and CDR2 YSYEKL. Losses at the gene ends were 2 bases for V and 3 bases for J; bases not matched to a gene: 8. The length of the CDR3 is 17 residues. The DNA for the CDR3 is TGCGCCAGCAGCCAACCGACCCTAGCGGGGGCGACAGATACGCAGTATTTT. This encodes CASSQPTLAGATDTQYF.